This T cell receptor beta chain was sequenced in a study of blood T cell repertoires in COVID-19 (TCRdb year 2020). General notes on the study: Collaborator samples came from the United States, Italy and Spain and covered acute and convalescent phases of COVID-19. Samples came from the ongoing ImmuneRACE study (first 160 participants) plus 1,254 subjects from 6 global collaborators. The dataset comprised deeply sampled blood TCRbeta repertoires from subjects exposed to, actively infected with, or recovered from COVID-19. HLA class I and class II types, where available, came from metadata supplied by the sample provider rather than from assay-based typing. The repertoires were made available in a free public database intended to serve as a resource for research on the immune response to SARS-CoV-2. Nearly every sample came with metadata listing a de-identified subject ID, COVID-19 status, age in years and sex. The material from the prospective study consisted of cDNA or gDNA derived from T cells, B-cell-depleted T cells, or PBMCs. The research as a whole found: Clinical and demographic metadata were provided uncurated, with the amount varying by source and participant.

Another Seattle source contributed samples from volunteer blood donors who had recovered from COVID-19. Each collaborating institution followed its own protocols to collect whole blood in K2EDTA tubes. For TCRbeta analysis, collaborators shipped samples as frozen whole blood, isolated PBMCs, or DNA extracted from either of those sample types. The immunoSEQ Assay, a bias-controlled multiplex PCR, was used to amplify TCRbeta CDR3 regions from genomic DNA. From the authors' description of their analysis: The number of nucleated cells in each sample was estimated from the amplification of reference gene primers within the assay. To quantify the absolute abundance of each unique TCRbeta CDR3 rearrangement, sequence reads were collapsed and filtered. For each sample, productive Simpson clonality was calculated by taking the square root of Simpson's diversity index across productive rearrangements. TCRdb re-hosts the immuneACCESS table, in-frame sequences only. Its copies lack some clones; in the studies checked, an unresolved V gene accounts for under half of them, and the cause for the rest is not known. Clone size and V and J calls were adopted from that table, with D and trimming inferred from the DNA. This sample holds nearly 250,000 clones; around 86% were observed only once. The ten largest account for around 1.7% of the sample.

A single count supports this clone. Its target antigen remains unknown. Per-nucleotide qualities are absent, and no much larger clonotype sits a single base away. This sequence originates from a woman aged 60-75 years who had recovered from COVID-19. Sample: peripheral blood.

The CDR3 reads as follows: CASSLTGNNQPQHF. The DNA sequence is as follows: TGTGCCAGCAGTCTGACAGGGAACAATCAGCCCCAGCATTTT. The chain is assembled from TRBV28 and TRBJ1-5, with 7 middle bases fitting TRBD1. CDR1 is given as MDHEN and CDR2 as SYDVKM, both from the germline V gene. Measured from the cysteine to the phenylalanine, the CDR3 is 14 residues long. The CDR3 DNA has 42 bases and is translated from base 1. V and J are trimmed by 5 bases and 3 bases, and the gene matches miss 4 bases of the junction.